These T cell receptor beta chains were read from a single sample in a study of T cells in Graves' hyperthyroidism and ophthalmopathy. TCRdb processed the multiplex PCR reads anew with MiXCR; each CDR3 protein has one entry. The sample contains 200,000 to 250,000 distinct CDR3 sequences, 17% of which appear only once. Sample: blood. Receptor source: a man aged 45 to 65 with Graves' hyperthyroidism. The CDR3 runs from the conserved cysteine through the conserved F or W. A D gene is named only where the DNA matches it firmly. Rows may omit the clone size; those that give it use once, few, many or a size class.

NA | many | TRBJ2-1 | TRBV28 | TGTGCCAGCACCAATCGGGGGATCTCCTACAATGAGCAGTTCTTC | CASTNRGISYNEQFF
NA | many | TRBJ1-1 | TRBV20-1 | TGCAGTGCCGCGTTCGGGACGTCAGGATGGGTGAACACTGAAGCTTTCTTT | CSAAFGTSGWVNTEAFF
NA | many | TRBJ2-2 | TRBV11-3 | TGTGCCACCTCTTTGCGGGGCACTAACACCGGGGAGCTGTTTTTT | CATSLRGTNTGELFF
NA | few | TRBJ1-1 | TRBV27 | TGTGCCAGCAGAATTACTTGGGGGACTGAAGCTTTCTTT | CASRITWGTEAFF
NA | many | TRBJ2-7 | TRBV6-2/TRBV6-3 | TGTGCCAGCAGTACCTTGGGAGGCCACACCTACGAGCAGTACTTC | CASSTLGGHTYEQYF
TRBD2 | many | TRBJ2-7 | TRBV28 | TGTGCCAGCAGTCTCATCCCTAGCGGGAGGACCTACGAGCAGTACTTC | CASSLIPSGRTYEQYF
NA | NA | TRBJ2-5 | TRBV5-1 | TGCGCCAGCAGCTTTGGGTTTGTGCACAGGGTCTACGACCAAGAGACCCAGTACTTC | CASSFGFVHRVYDQETQYF
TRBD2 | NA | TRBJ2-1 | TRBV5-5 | TGTGCCAGCAGCGCCCGGACTAGCGGGAGGGGTAATGAGCAGTTCTTC | CASSARTSGRGNEQFF
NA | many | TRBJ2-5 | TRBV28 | TGTGCCGGCTCAGGGACGGAAGAGGAGACCCAGTACTTC | CAGSGTEEETQYF
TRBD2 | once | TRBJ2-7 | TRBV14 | TGTGCCAGCAGCCAAGATAATCCCCTAGCGGCACCCTCGGGGAGCTTTTACGAGCAGTACTTC | CASSQDNPLAAPSGSFYEQYF
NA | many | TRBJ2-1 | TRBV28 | TGTGCCAGCAGTTCGCATCGGACGGGGGTCTACAATGAGCAGTTCTTC | CASSSHRTGVYNEQFF
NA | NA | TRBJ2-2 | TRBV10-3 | TGTGCCATCAGACAAGACAGCGGGGAGCTGTTTTTT | CAIRQDSGELFF
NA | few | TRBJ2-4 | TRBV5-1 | TGCGCCAGCAGCTTGCGTTCCGGGGAGGAGAACATTCAGTACTTC | CASSLRSGEENIQYF
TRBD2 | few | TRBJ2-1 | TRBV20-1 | TGCAGTGCTAGAAAGCTAGCGGGAGGGTACAATGAGCAGTTCTTC | CSARKLAGGYNEQFF
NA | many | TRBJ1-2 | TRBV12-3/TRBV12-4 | TGTGCCAGCAGGAAAGAGGGCGGCTACACCTTC | CASRKEGGYTF
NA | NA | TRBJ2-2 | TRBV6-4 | TGTGCCAGCAGTCAGGGGGGAGACACCGGGGAGCTGTTTTTT | CASSQGGDTGELFF
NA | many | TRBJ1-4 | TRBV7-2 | TGTGCCAGCAGCCTATCCGGGACGTCTAATGAAAAACTGTTTTTT | CASSLSGTSNEKLFF
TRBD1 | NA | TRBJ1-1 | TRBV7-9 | TGTGCCAGCAGCTTCGGACAGGGTAACACTGAAGCTTTCTTT | CASSFGQGNTEAFF
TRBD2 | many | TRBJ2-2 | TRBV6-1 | TGTGCCAGCAGTTTCGCGGGAGGGGGGACCGGGGAGCTGTTTTTT | CASSFAGGGTGELFF
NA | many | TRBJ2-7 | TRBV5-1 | TGCGCCAGCAGCGCCGGGTGGAACTACGAGCAGTACTTC | CASSAGWNYEQYF
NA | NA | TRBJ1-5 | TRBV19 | TGTGCCAGTAGTACCTCGCATAGCAATCAGCCCCAGCATTTT | CASSTSHSNQPQHF
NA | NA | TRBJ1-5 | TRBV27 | TGTGCCAGCAGTTCCGAGAACGCAAGCAATCAGCCCCAGCATTTT | CASSSENASNQPQHF
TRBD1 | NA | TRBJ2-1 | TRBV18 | TGTGCCAGCTCACCACCCTCCGGACAGGGGGCTGAGCAGTTCTTC | CASSPPSGQGAEQFF
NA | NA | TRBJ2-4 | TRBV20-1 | TGCAGTGTCGGGACGGACTTTTTAGCCAAAAACATTCAGTACTTC | CSVGTDFLAKNIQYF
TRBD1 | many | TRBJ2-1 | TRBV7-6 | TGTGCCAGCAAGGGGGTGAGGGGGCGACTTAGGGGTGAGCAGTTCTTC | CASKGVRGRLRGEQFF
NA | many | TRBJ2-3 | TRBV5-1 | TGCGCCAGCAGCTACACAATAAGCACAGATACGCAGTATTTT | CASSYTISTDTQYF
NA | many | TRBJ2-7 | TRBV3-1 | TGTGCCAGCAGTCCCCGGGACCAGAACTACGAGCAGTACTTC | CASSPRDQNYEQYF
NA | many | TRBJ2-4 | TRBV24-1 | TGTGCCACCAGTGCGTCGGCCCGTGGGAGCATTCAGTACTTC | CATSASARGSIQYF
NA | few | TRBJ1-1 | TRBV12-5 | TGTGCTAGTGGTTTGGTACTAGGCAGGCCGATGAACACTGAAGCTTTCTTT | CASGLVLGRPMNTEAFF
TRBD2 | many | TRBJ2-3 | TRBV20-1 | TGCAGTGCTAGACCCTTTAGCGGGAGAGCTAGCACAGATACGCAGTATTTT | CSARPFSGRASTDTQYF
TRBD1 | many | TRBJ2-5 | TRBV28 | TGTGCCAGCAGAGCGACCCGGGACAGGGCGTACCAAGAGACCCAGTACTTC | CASRATRDRAYQETQYF
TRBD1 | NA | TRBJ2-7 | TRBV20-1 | TGCAGTGCACAAGCCGGGACAGAATCAACCTCCTACGAGCAGTACTTC | CSAQAGTESTSYEQYF
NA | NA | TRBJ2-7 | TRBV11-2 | TGTGCCAGCAGAAGAGGGGGGATCCCCTACGAGCAGTACTTC | CASRRGGIPYEQYF
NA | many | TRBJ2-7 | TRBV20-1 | TGCAGTGCTAGTCGGCTAGCGAACTCCTACGAGCAGTACTTC | CSASRLANSYEQYF
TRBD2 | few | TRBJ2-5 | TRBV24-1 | TGTGCCACCAGTGACACCGGGACTAGCGGAGAGACCCAGTACTTC | CATSDTGTSGETQYF
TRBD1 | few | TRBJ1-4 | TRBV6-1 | TGTGCCAGCACCACACCGGGACAGGGGTATGAAAAACTGTTTTTT | CASTTPGQGYEKLFF
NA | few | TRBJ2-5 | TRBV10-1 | TGCGCCAGCAGTGAGTCAGGGGAGACCCAGTACTTC | CASSESGETQYF
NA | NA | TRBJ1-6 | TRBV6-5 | TGTGCCAGCAGTTACTCTAGGGGTCGTAATTCACCCCTCCACTTT | CASSYSRGRNSPLHF
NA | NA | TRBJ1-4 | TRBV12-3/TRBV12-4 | TGTGCCAGCAGCCCCCGCCCGGACTCTGATGAAAAACTGTTTTTT | CASSPRPDSDEKLFF
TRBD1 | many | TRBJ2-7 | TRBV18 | TGTGCCAGCTCACAGACAGGGATCTCCTACGAGCAGTACTTC | CASSQTGISYEQYF
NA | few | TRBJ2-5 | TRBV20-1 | TGCAGTGCTAGAGATCGCAGGGTTGGAGAGACCCAGTACTTC | CSARDRRVGETQYF
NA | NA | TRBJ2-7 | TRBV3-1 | TGTGCCAGCAGCCAAGGCCCCCGCGAGCAGTACTTC | CASSQGPREQYF
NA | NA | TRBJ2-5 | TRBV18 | TGTGCCAGCTCTCCAGGGTACCAAGAGGCCCAGTACTTC | CASSPGYQEAQYF
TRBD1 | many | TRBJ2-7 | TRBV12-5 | TGTGCTAGTGGTCAAGGGACAGGGGGCGACGAGCAGTACTTC | CASGQGTGGDEQYF
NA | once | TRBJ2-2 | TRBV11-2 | TGTGCCAGCAGCCCCTCGGGCCTCGGGACCGGGGAGCTGTTTTTT | CASSPSGLGTGELFF
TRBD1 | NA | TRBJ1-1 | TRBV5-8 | TGTGCCAGCACCTCCGACAGGGCCACTGAAGCTTTCTTT | CASTSDRATEAFF
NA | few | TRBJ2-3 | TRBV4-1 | TGCGCCAGCGGAAGACTTGACACAGATACGCAGTATTTT | CASGRLDTDTQYF
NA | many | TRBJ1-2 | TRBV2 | TGTGCCAGCAGTGAAGTCGGGGCAGCTAACTATGGCTACACCTTC | CASSEVGAANYGYTF
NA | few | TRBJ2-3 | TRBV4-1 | TGCGCCAGCAGCCAGCTTCCCGGGATGGGTACAGATACGCAGTATTTT | CASSQLPGMGTDTQYF
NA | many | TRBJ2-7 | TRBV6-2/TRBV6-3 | TGTGCCAGCAGTTACCGCCTGGAGAAGACCTTTTTCAACGAGCAGTACTTC | CASSYRLEKTFFNEQYF
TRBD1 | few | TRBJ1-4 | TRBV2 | TGTGCCAGCAAAACATCCGGGACAGTGGGGGAAAAACTGTTTTTT | CASKTSGTVGEKLFF
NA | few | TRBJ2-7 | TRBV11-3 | TGTGCCAGCAGCCCCGGGGAGGCGGCCTACGAGCAGTACTTC | CASSPGEAAYEQYF
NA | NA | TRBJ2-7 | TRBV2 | TGTGCCAGCAGTGGGGATCTCTACGAGCAGTACTTC | CASSGDLYEQYF
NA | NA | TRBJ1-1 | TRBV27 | TGTGCCAGCAGCCAGACATCGGGGAACACTGAAGCTTTCTTT | CASSQTSGNTEAFF
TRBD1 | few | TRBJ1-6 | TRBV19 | TGTGCCAGTAGCCGCGGACAGGAACTAAATTCACCCCTCCACTTT | CASSRGQELNSPLHF
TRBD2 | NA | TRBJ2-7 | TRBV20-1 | TGCAGTGTCCAGACTAGCGGGAGATACGAGCAGTACTTC | CSVQTSGRYEQYF
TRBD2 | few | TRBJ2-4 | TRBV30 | TGTGCCTGGAGCGAGACTAGCGGGAGGCGCGGCATTCAGTACTTC | CAWSETSGRRGIQYF